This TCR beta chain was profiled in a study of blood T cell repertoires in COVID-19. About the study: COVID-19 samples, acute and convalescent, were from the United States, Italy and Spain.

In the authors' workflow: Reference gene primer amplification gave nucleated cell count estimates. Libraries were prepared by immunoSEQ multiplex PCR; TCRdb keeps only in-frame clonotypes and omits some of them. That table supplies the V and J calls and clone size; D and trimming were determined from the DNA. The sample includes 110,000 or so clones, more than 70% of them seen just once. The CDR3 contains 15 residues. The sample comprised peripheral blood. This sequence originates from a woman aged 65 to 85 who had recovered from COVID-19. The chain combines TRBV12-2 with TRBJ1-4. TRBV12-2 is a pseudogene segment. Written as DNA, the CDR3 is TGTGCAAGTCGCTTTAAAAGGCGGGACCCCCAATCTTTATTTTTT. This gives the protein CASRFKRRDPQSLFF.